This T cell receptor (beta chain) emerged from a study of T cells in Graves' hyperthyroidism and ophthalmopathy. This clonotype occurred many times. The CDR3 regions of TCR beta were amplified from RNA transcripts. Using the HTBI primer set, a first-round RT-PCR was run on the TCR CDR3. MiXCR was run by TCRdb on the multiplex PCR reads, yielding one entry per CDR3 protein. Of some 420,000 distinct CDR3 sequences listed, around 15% are singletons. Patients between 18 and 65 years old had hyperthyroidism, newly diagnosed and lasting under 2 months. The CDR3 is made up of 13 amino acids. Trimming cost V 4 bases and J 0 bases, with 9 bases left between them. CDR1 and CDR2 (germline): GTSNPN, SVGIG (reference sequence).

This chain joins TRBV30 and TRBJ1-1; unclear D gene. Sequenced: blood. The receptor was isolated from a woman aged 18-30 years with Graves' hyperthyroidism. CDR3 sequence reads: CAWKNSLNTEAFF. In DNA, the CDR3 is TGTGCCTGGAAAAACAGCCTGAACACTGAAGCTTTCTTT.